This T cell receptor beta chain comes out of a study of graft-versus-host responses after intestinal transplantation. Study details: Multivisceral, liver-intestinal, or isolated intestinal transplants were received by the recipients. General study results and limits: High graft-versus-host to host-versus-graft clonal ratios were seen in allografts of patients with graft-donor T cell macrochimerism. The marrow of recipients harbored GvH clones, and ileum or blood showed some of them first.

Labeling with CFSE marked 200,000 or so responder cells, which were plated with 200,000 or so irradiated, violet-dye-labeled stimulator cells. Sorting of proliferating CFSE-low CD3+CD4+ and CD3+CD8+ responders took place after the reaction. The V and J ends lost 5 bases and 5 bases respectively, with 20 bases between them. In germline, CDR1 is SGHTA, CDR2 FQGNSA. This CDR3 has 16 residues. Measured with immunoSEQ multiplex PCR; TCRdb has only the in-frame clones, and not every one. The sample shows 3,500 to 4,000 clones, 40% to 45% of them seen only once. The receptor comes from a human patient who was an organ donor for intestinal transplantation. This sequence joins TRBV7-2 and TRBJ2-3; a possible D gene is TRBD2 (5 bases). The material sequenced was alloreactive CD8+ T cells from a mixed lymphocyte reaction culture, taken before transplantation. Subset noted: CFSE-low proliferating T cells sorted from roughly six-day pre-transplant mixed lymphocyte reaction (GvH or HvG direction). The CDR3, as DNA: TGTGCCAGCAGCCTCATAAGCGGACCCTGGGGAGATACGCAGTATTTT. As protein: CASSLISGPWGDTQYF.